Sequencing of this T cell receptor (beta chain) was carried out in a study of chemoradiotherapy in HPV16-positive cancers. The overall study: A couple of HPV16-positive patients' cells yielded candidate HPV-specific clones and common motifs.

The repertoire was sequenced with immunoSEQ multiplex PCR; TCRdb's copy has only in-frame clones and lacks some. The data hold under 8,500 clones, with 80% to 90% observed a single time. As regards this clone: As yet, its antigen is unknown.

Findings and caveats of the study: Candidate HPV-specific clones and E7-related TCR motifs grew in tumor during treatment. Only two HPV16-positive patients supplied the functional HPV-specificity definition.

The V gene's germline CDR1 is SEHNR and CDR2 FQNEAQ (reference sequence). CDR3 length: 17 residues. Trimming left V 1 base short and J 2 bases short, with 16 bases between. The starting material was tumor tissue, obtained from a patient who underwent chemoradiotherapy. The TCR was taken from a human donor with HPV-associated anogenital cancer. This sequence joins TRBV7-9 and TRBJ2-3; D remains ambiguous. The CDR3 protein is CASSLGSRASTTDTQYF. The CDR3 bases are TGTGCCAGCAGCTTAGGTTCTAGGGCCTCGACCACAGATACGCAGTATTTT.